This TCR beta chain comes out of a study of T cells after yellow fever vaccination. Germline loops: CDR1 MNHEY, CDR2 SMNVEV (reference sequence). The CDR3 runs 16 residues. With 4 bases clipped from V and 3 bases from J, the junction kept 10 bases outside the gene matches. This clonotype was counted only a few times. TCRdb ran MiXCR on the 5' RACE reads and lists one entry per CDR3 protein. The sample consists of 450,000 to 600,000 distinct CDR3 sequences, around an eighth of them appearing once. This rearrangement joins TRBV27 to TRBJ2-7, with 9 bases fitting TRBD1. This clonotype originated in a man younger than 45 who received the YFV17D yellow fever vaccine. The sample in question was PBMCs, obtained on the day of the yellow fever booster vaccination. CDR3: CASSSTRTGENYEQYF. CDR3 sequence (DNA): TGTGCCAGCAGTTCCACCCGGACAGGGGAAAACTACGAGCAGTACTTC.